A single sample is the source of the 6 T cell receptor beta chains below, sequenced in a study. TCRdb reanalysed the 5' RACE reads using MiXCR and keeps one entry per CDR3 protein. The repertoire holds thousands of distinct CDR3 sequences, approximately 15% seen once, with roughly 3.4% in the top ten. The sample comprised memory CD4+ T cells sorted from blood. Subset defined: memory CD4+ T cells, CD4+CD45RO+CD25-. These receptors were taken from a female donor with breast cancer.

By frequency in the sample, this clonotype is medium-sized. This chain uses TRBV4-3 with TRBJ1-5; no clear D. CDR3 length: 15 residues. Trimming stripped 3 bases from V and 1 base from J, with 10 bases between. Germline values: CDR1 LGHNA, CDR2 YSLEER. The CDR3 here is CASSQLLGSNQPQHF. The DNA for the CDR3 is TGCGCCAGCAGCCAGCTTCTAGGAAGCAATCAGCCCCAGCATTTT.

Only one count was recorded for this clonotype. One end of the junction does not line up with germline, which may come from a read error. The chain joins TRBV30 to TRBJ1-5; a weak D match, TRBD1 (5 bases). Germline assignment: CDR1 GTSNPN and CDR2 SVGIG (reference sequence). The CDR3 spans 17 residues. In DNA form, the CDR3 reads TGCGCCTGGAGTGGAAGGCAGGGTGGGGTTCCTAAAGAGCCCCAGCATTTT. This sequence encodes CAWSGRQGGVPKEPQHF.

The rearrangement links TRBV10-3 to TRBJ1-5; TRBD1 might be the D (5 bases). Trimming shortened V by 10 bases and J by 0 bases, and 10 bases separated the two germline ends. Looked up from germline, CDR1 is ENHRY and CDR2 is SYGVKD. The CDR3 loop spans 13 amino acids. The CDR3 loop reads CATRAYSNQPQHF. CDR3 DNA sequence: TGTGCCACCAGGGCCTATAGCAATCAGCCCCAGCATTTT.

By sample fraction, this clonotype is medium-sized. DNA for the CDR3: TGTGCCAGCAGCTTGGATACGGGGCTTGGTGAAGCTTTCTTT. It codes for CASSLDTGLGEAFF. The genes are TRBV5-6 and TRBJ1-1; TRBD1 is a possible D gene (5 bases). This CDR3 contains 14 residues. Germline V CDR1 and CDR2: SGHDT, YYEEEE. V shed 0 bases and J shed 7 bases, with 13 bases lying between them.

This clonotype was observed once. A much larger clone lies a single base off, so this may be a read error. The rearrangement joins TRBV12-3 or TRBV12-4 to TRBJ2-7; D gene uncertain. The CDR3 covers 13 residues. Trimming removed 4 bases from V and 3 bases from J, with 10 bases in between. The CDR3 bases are TGTGCCAGCAGTTATGGACCAAACTACGAGCAGTACTTC. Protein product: CASSYGPNYEQYF.

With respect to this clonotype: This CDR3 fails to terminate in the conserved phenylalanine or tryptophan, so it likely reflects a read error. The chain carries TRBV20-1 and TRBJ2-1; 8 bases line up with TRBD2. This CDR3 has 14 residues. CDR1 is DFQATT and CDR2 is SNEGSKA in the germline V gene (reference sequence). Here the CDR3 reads CSATAGVSYNEQFS. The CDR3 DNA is TGTAGTGCTACAGCGGGGGTCTCCTACAATGAGCAGTTCTCC.